The text below deals with one TCR beta chain. Its matching antigen is unknown. The unexposed donors gave CD4+ T cells in about 2011-2018, prior to COVID-19. After approximately ten days of culture, CD4+ T cells were isolated. As cell numbers allowed, unexposed-donor CD4+ T cells faced SARS-CoV-2 S/N and four cold-coronavirus spikes. Approximately 2 million PBMCs per well were cultured with approximately 10 IU/ml IL-2. The CDR3 extends over 16 amino acids. Per the germline V gene, CDR1 is MNHEY and CDR2 is SMNVEV (reference sequence). Trimming removed 5 bases from V and 2 bases from J, with 18 bases in between. The method was immunoSEQ multiplex PCR; TCRdb's version includes in-frame clones alone and lacks a portion of them. The table includes around 20,000 clones, around 70% detected once. The data stem from a study of CD4 T cells in relation to SARS-CoV-2 and coronaviruses. Across the study: PBMCs were cultured with antigen for roughly nine days before TCR beta sequencing.

Study-level findings and limits: Roughly 65% of donors had memory CD4+ clonotypes crossrecognizing SARS-CoV-2 and common cold coronavirus spike.

This receptor was taken from a human donor in good health. Material for sequencing was CD4+ T cells from PBMCs, cultured in vitro. The chain carries TRBV27 and TRBJ1-2; maybe TRBD1 (5 bases). CDR3 nucleotide sequence: TGTGCCAGCAGTAGCGACTTCAGGGTCGGAAACTATGGCTACACCTTC. As protein: CASSSDFRVGNYGYTF.